The 2 T cell receptor beta chains given below trace back to one sample, sequenced in a study of a mutant IDH1 vaccine in newly diagnosed glioma. For these TCRs, the target antigens are not known. Time point reported: week 5, during vaccination. In every dose of vaccine, 300 ug of mutant IDH1 20-mer peptide was given alongside topical imiquimod. TCRdb's table, derived via immunoSEQ multiplex PCR, lists solely in-frame clones and lacks some. The sample has some 60,000 clones, 85% to 90% seen once. Sequencing was performed on PBMCs, taken from a glioma patient whose treatment included an IDH1 peptide vaccine. These receptors were collected from a woman aged 40 to 50 with glioma.

This chain connects TRBV10-1 to TRBJ1-1; 10 nucleotides line up with TRBD1. Germline CDR1 reads WNHNN; CDR2 reads SYGVQD (reference sequence). This CDR3 spans 13 amino acids. Trimming at V came to 2 bases and at J to 10 bases, leaving 4 bases not matched to a gene. The CDR3 bases are TGCGCCAGCAGTGAGGGAGACAGGGGGCGAGCTTTCTTT. It codes for CASSEGDRGRAFF.

The V gene is TRBV4-1, the J gene TRBJ2-3; 10 nucleotides match TRBD1. V dropped 1 base and J dropped 6; count of bases not matched to a gene: 19. Germline V CDR1 and CDR2: MGHRA, YSYEKL. This CDR3 has 20 amino acids. The CDR3 here is CASSQGGLAGTGVNWDTQYF. The CDR3 bases are TGCGCCAGCAGCCAAGGAGGCCTCGCCGGGACAGGGGTCAATTGGGATACGCAGTATTTT.